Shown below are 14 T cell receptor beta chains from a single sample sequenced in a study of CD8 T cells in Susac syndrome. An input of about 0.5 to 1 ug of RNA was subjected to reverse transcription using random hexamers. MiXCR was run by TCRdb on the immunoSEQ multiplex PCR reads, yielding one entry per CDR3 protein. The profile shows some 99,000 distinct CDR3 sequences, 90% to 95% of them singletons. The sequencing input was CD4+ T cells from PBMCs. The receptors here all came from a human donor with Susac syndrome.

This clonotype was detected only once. This chain's CDR3 is CASRVTLGIVQGNTEAFF. In nucleotides, the CDR3 is TGTGCCAGCAGAGTCACACTAGGAATCGTCCAGGGGAACACTGAAGCTTTCTTT. The chain employs TRBV28 and TRBJ1-1; possibly TRBD1 for D (5 bases). Trimming removed 6 bases at V and 1 base at J, with 24 bases between. The CDR3 totals 18 residues. Looked up from germline, CDR1 is MDHEN and CDR2 is SYDVKM.

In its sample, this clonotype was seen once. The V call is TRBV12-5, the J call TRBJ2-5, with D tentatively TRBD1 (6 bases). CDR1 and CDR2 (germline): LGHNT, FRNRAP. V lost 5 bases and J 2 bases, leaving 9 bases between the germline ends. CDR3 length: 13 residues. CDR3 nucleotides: TGTGCTAGTGGTACAGGGCTTCAAGAGACCCAGTACTTC. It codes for CASGTGLQETQYF.

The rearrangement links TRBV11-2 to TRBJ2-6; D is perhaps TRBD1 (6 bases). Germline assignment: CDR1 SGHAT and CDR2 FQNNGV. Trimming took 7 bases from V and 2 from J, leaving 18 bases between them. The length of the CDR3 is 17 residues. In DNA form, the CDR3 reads TGTGCCAGCAACGGACAGAGACCTGGTCCTGGGGCCAACGTCCTGACTTTC. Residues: CASNGQRPGPGANVLTF.

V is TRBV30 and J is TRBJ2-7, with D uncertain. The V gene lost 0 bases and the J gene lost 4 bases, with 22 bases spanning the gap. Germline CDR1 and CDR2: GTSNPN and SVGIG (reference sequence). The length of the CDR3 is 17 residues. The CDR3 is CAWSVPVNPVMGYEQYF. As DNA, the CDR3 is TGTGCCTGGAGTGTACCCGTCAATCCGGTGATGGGATACGAGCAGTACTTC.

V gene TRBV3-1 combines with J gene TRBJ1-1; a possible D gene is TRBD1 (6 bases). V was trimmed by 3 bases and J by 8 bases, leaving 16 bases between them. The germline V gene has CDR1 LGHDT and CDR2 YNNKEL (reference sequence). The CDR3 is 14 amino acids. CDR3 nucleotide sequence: TGTGCCAGCAGCCAGGGCAGGGGAGAGAGGGAAGCTTTCTTT. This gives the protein CASSQGRGEREAFF.

CDR3 bases: TGTGCCAGCGGACGGGGGCCTGATGAAAAACTGTTTTTT. The encoded protein is CASGRGPDEKLFF. The gene calls are TRBV9 and TRBJ1-4; perhaps TRBD1 as D (6 bases). The V end lost 7 bases, the J end lost 6 bases, and 13 bases lay between the germline ends. The V gene's germline CDR1 is SGDLS and CDR2 YYNGEE. This CDR3 comprises 13 residues.

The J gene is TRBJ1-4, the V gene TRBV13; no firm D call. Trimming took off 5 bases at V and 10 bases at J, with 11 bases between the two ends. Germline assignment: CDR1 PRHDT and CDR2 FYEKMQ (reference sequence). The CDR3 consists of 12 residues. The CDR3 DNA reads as TGTGCCAGCAGCCCCCGGGGTGGAAAACTGTTTTTT. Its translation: CASSPRGGKLFF.

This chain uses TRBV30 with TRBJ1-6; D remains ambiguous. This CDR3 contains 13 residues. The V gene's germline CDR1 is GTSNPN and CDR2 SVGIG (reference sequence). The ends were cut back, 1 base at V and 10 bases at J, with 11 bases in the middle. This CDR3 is CAWSDSSGSPLHF. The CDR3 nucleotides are TGTGCCTGGAGTGACAGCTCTGGATCACCCCTCCACTTT.

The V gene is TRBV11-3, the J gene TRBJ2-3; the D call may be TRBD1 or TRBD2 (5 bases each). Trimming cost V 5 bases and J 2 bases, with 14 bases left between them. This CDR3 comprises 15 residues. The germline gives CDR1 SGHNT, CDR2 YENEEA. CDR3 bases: TGTGCCAGCAGCCGCCGGGACGGGCTCACAGATACGCAGTATTTT. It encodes CASSRRDGLTDTQYF.

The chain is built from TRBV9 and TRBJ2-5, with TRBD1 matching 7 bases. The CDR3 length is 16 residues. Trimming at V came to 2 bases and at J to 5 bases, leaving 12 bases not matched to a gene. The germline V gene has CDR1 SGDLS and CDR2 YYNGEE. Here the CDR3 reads CASSVHGTAEQETQYF. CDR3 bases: TGTGCCAGCAGCGTTCACGGGACAGCCGAACAGGAGACCCAGTACTTC.

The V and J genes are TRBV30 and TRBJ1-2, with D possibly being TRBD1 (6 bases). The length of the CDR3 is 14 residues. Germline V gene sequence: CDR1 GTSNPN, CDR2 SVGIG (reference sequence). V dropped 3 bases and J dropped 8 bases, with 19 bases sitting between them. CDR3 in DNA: TGTGCCTGGAGAGGGGGGGCTTCACAAGGGGGCTACACCTTC. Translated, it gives CAWRGGASQGGYTF.

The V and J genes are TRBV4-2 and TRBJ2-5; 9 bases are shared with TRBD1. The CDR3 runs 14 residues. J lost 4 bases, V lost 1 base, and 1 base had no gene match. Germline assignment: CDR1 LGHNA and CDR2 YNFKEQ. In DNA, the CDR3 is TGTGCCAGCAGCCAAGGGACAGGGGTAGAGACCCAGTACTTC. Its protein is CASSQGTGVETQYF.

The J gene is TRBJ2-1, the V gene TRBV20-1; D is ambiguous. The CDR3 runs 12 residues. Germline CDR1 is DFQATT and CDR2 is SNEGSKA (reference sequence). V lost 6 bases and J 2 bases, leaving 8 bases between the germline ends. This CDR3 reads CSAGIPYNEQFF. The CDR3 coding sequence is TGCAGTGCGGGAATCCCCTACAATGAGCAGTTCTTC.

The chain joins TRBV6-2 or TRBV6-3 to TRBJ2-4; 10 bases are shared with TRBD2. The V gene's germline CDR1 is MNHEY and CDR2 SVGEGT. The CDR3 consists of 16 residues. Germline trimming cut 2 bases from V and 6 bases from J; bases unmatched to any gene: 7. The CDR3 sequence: CASSYSGGASGNIQYF. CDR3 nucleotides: TGTGCCAGCAGTTACAGCGGGGGGGCATCGGGAAACATTCAGTACTTC.